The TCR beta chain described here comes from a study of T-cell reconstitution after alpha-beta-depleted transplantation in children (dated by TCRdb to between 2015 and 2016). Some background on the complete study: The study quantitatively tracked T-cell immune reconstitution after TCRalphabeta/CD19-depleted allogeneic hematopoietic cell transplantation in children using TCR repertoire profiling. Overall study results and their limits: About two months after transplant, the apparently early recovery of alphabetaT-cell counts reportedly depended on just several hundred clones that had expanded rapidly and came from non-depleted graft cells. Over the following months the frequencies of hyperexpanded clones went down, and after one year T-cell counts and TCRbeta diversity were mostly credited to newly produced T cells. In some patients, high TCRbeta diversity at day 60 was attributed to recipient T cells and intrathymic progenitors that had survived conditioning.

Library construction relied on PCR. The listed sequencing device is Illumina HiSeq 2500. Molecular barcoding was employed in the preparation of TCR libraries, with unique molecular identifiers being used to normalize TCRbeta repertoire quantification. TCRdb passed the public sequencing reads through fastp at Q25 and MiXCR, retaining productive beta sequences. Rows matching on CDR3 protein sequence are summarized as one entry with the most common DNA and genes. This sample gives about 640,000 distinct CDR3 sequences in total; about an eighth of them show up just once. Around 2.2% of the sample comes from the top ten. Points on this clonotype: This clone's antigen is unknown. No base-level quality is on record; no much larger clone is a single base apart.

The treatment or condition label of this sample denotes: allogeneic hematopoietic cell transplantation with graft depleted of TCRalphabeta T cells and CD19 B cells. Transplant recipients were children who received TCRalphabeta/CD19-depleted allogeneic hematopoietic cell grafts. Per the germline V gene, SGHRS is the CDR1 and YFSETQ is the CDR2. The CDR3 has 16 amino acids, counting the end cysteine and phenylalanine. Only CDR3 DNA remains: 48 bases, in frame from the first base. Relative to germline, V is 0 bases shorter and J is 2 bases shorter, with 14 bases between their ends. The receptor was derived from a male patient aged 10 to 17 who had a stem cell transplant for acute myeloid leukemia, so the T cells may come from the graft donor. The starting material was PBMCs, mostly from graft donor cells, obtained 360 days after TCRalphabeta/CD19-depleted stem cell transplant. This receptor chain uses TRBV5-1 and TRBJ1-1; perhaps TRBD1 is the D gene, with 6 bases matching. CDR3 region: CASSLARGATNTEAFF. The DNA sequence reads TGCGCCAGCAGCTTGGCGCGGGGGGCGACTAACACTGAAGCTTTCTTT.